The 27 T cell receptor beta chains given below trace back to one sample, sequenced in a study of shared clonotypes between healthy human individuals. The protocol was immunoSEQ multiplex PCR, while the TCRdb copy is restricted to in-frame clones and leaves out a portion. The sample yields about 470,000 clones, about 85% seen once. Sequencing was performed on PBMCs. The origin of the receptors is a woman aged 35 to 49 in good health. Some clones in this sample may be carry-over from other donors' samples.

This chain uses TRBV7-2 with TRBJ2-1; 13 bases fit TRBD2. CDR1 and CDR2 (germline): SGHTA, FQGNSA. Trimming removed 4 bases from V and 7 bases from J; junction bases left unmatched: 7. This CDR3 spans 16 amino acids. CDR3 nucleotides: TGTGCCAGCAGCTCCCCGACTAGCGGGAGGTTGAATGAGCAGTTCTTC. This translates into CASSSPTSGRLNEQFF.

The chain links TRBV13 to TRBJ1-4; 9 bases map to TRBD1. This CDR3 has 16 residues. V gave up 5 bases and J gave up 4 bases; unmatched junction bases: 8. Germline V gives CDR1 PRHDT, CDR2 FYEKMQ (reference sequence). CDR3 nucleotide sequence: TGTGCCAGCAGCCTAAGGACAGGGGCGAGTAATGAAAAACTGTTTTTT. Its translation is CASSLRTGASNEKLFF.

The chain is built from TRBV6-6 and TRBJ2-1, with D unresolved. The germline V gene encodes CDR1 MNHNY and CDR2 SVGAGI (reference sequence). This CDR3 contains 14 residues. The V and J ends lost 0 bases and 9 bases respectively, with 12 bases between them. CDR3 sequence: CASSYSSSEIEQFF. CDR3 nucleotides: TGTGCCAGCAGTTACTCGAGTTCCGAGATTGAGCAGTTCTTC.

As for this clone: Other nucleotide sequences from this sample produce the same CDR3. V is TRBV9 and J is TRBJ2-1; a weak D match, TRBD2 (6 bases). Germline assignment: CDR1 SGDLS and CDR2 YYNGEE. Trimming took 4 bases from V and 0 from J, leaving 11 bases between them. The CDR3 consists of 15 residues. The CDR3 nucleotides read TGTGCCAGCAGCACATCCGGGAGCTCCTACAATGAGCAGTTCTTC. Translation: CASSTSGSSYNEQFF. Combining the CDR3 with reference TRBV9 and TRBJ2-1 gives the whole variable domain DSGVTQTPKHLITATGQRVTLRCSPRSGDLSVYWYQQSLDQGLQFLIQYYNGEERAKGNILERFSAQQFPDLHSELNLSSLELGDSALYFCASSTSGSSYNEQFFGPGTRLTVL.

The chain is built from TRBV11-3 and TRBJ2-6; no clear D gene. This CDR3 has 15 amino acids. Germline assignment: CDR1 SGHNT and CDR2 YENEEA. Trimming shortened V by 1 base and J by 0 bases, and 4 bases separated the two germline ends. The CDR3 bases are TGTGCCAGCAGCTTAGGCTCCTCTGGGGCCAACGTCCTGACTTTC. Amino acid sequence: CASSLGSSGANVLTF.

This clone showed up just once. V usage is TRBV29-1 and J usage is TRBJ2-1; tentatively, D is TRBD1 (5 bases). The CDR3 loop spans 13 amino acids. Deletions cut 3 bases from V and 4 bases from J, with 10 bases between. Per germline, CDR1 SQVTM and CDR2 ANQGSEA. CDR3 DNA: TGCAGCGTTGACAAGGACACTTACAATGAGCAGTTCTTC. Protein: CSVDKDTYNEQFF.

V usage is TRBV5-1 and J usage is TRBJ2-1; D is perhaps TRBD2 (6 bases). Germline V gene data show CDR1 as SGHRS and CDR2 as YFSETQ. The CDR3 length is 16 residues. V lost 1 base and J 7 bases, leaving 18 bases between the germline ends. Here the CDR3 DNA reads TGCGCCAGCAGCTTGCAGCCAGCGGGCTTGGGTAATGAGCAGTTCTTC. Translated, it gives CASSLQPAGLGNEQFF.

CDR3 nucleotides: TGTGCCAGCAGTGGGTCCTACAATGAGCAGTTCTTC. It codes for CASSGSYNEQFF. V and J are TRBV2 and TRBJ2-1; no reliable D call. Germline V gives CDR1 SNHLY, CDR2 FYNNEI. The CDR3 extends over 12 amino acids. V was pared by 4 bases and J by 1 base, with 2 bases between.

This clone showed up many times. The chain joins TRBV9 to TRBJ2-1; D is ambiguous. The CDR3 is 15 amino acids. Looked up from germline, CDR1 is SGDLS and CDR2 is YYNGEE. V was pared by 0 bases and J by 1 base, with 8 bases between. The CDR3 nucleotides are TGTGCCAGCAGCGTAGATGGCCAATCCTACAATGAGCAGTTCTTC. This codes for CASSVDGQSYNEQFF.

V and J are TRBV30 and TRBJ2-5; no definite D call. The CDR3 is made up of 14 amino acids. V lost 1 base and J 5 bases, leaving 14 bases between the germline ends. CDR1 and CDR2 (germline): GTSNPN, SVGIG (reference sequence). The CDR3 loop reads CAWSGIGSLETQYF. The CDR3, as DNA: TGTGCCTGGAGTGGCATAGGGTCTTTGGAGACCCAGTACTTC.

The chain links TRBV2 to TRBJ2-1; 8 bases line up with TRBD1. Looked up from germline, CDR1 is SNHLY and CDR2 is FYNNEI. V was pared by 5 bases and J by 0 bases, with 6 bases of the junction left unmatched. This CDR3 comprises 16 residues. CDR3 nucleotides: TGTGCCAGCAGTTCCCCAGGGGGCAACTCCTACAATGAGCAGTTCTTC. This translates into CASSSPGGNSYNEQFF.

The chain combines TRBV6-4 with TRBJ2-3; 9 bases map to TRBD2. CDR1 MRHNA and CDR2 SNTAGT come from the germline V gene. This CDR3 has 16 residues. Germline trimming cut 3 bases from V and 10 bases from J; bases unmatched to any gene: 14. The CDR3 DNA sequence: TGTGCCAGCAGTGAAGGAGAGGGTAGCGGGAGTCGATCGCAGTATTTT. It encodes CASSEGEGSGSRSQYF.

Note on this clone: Just one base apart from a much larger clone, this may be a read error. This chain joins TRBV9 and TRBJ2-3; 13 bases match TRBD2. Germline CDR1 is SGDLS and CDR2 is YYNGEE. After removal of 4 bases from V and 4 bases from J, the junction contained 3 bases not matched to a gene. The CDR3 covers 15 residues. As DNA, the CDR3 is TGTGCCAGCAGCCGGACTAGCGGGAGCTCAGATACGCAGTATTTT. The encoded protein is CASSRTSGSSDTQYF.

This clone was recorded once. V gene TRBV11-1 combines with J gene TRBJ1-1, with no clear D. This CDR3 has 13 amino acids. CDR1 and CDR2 (germline): SGHAT, FQDESV (reference sequence). V shed 0 bases and J shed 11 bases, with 13 bases lying between them. This CDR3 is CASSLASRSAAFF. The CDR3 DNA is TGTGCCAGCAGCTTAGCGAGTAGGAGCGCGGCTTTCTTT.

The rearrangement uses TRBV5-1 and TRBJ2-7; perhaps D is TRBD1 or TRBD2 (5 bases each). Trimming pared 4 bases from V and 0 bases from J, leaving 11 bases between. Germline lookup yields CDR1 SGHRS and CDR2 YFSETQ. The CDR3 has 14 residues. CDR3 in amino acids: CASSRDGSSYEQYF. CDR3 sequence (DNA): TGCGCCAGCAGCCGGGACGGAAGCTCCTACGAGCAGTACTTC. Filled out from reference TRBV5-1 and TRBJ2-7, the complete variable domain reads KAGVTQTPRYLIKTRGQQVTLSCSPISGHRSVSWYQQTPGQGLQFLFEYFSETQRNKGNFPGRFSGRQFSNSRSEMNVSTLELGDSALYLCASSRDGSSYEQYFGPGTRLTVT.

The chain joins TRBV28 to TRBJ1-6; D gene ambiguous. Germline lookup yields CDR1 MDHEN and CDR2 SYDVKM. CDR3 length equals 14 residues. Trimming removed 5 bases at V and 4 bases at J, with 9 bases between. CDR3 in DNA: TGTGCCAGCAGTCTCCCAGCGTATAATTCACCCCTCCACTTT. Amino acids: CASSLPAYNSPLHF.

This clone showed up just once. The chain combines TRBV2 with TRBJ2-2; the D gene could be TRBD1 or TRBD2 (5 bases each). Germline-derived CDR1 and CDR2 are SNHLY and FYNNEI. The CDR3 sequence is 15 residues long. Trimming pared 7 bases from V and 3 bases from J, leaving 15 bases between. The CDR3 bases are TGTGCCAGCAATTGGGGACCCCCGGACACCGGGGAGCTGTTTTTT. It codes for CASNWGPPDTGELFF.

V gene TRBV25-1 combines with J gene TRBJ2-5; no clear D gene. The V gene's germline CDR1 is MGHDK and CDR2 SYGVNS. The CDR3 is made up of 14 amino acids. With 5 bases removed from V and 1 base from J, the gap between germline ends came to 11 bases. CDR3 DNA sequence: TGTGCCAGCAGTCCGCCGGCCGGCCAAGAGACCCAGTACTTC. This gives the protein CASSPPAGQETQYF.

The chain combines TRBV7-3 with TRBJ2-5; no definite D call. Deletions cut 4 bases from V and 5 bases from J, with 11 bases between. This CDR3 region has 13 residues. Germline V gene data show CDR1 as SGHTA and CDR2 as FQGTGA. CDR3 nucleotides: TGTGCCAGCAGCTCTAGGGTGGGGGAGACCCAGTACTTC. Its protein is CASSSRVGETQYF.

The gene calls are TRBV28 and TRBJ2-5; D ambiguous. The V end lost 1 base, the J end lost 5 bases, and 5 bases lay between the germline ends. The CDR3 sequence is 12 residues long. Germline V gene lookup returns CDR1 MDHEN and CDR2 SYDVKM. CDR3 sequence: CASSLSLETQYF. CDR3 sequence (DNA): TGTGCCAGCAGTTTATCCCTGGAGACCCAGTACTTC.

CDR3 protein: CASSARLAATNTGELFF. DNA of the CDR3: TGTGCCAGCAGCGCCAGACTAGCGGCTACGAACACCGGGGAGCTGTTTTTT. V gene TRBV9 combines with J gene TRBJ2-2; TRBD2 matches at 9 bases. V was pared by 3 bases and J by 0 bases, with 6 bases of the junction left unmatched. The length of the CDR3 is 17 residues. In germline, CDR1 is SGDLS, CDR2 YYNGEE.

V usage is TRBV19 and J usage is TRBJ2-1, with D possibly matching TRBD2 (5 bases). This CDR3 has 16 residues. The germline V and J ends were trimmed by 6 bases and 0 bases, with 15 bases remaining between them. CDR1 and CDR2 from the germline V gene are LNHDA and SQIVND (reference sequence). The CDR3 region is CASSLRTLSSYNEQFF. The CDR3 coding sequence is TGTGCCAGTAGCCTTCGGACTCTAAGCTCCTACAATGAGCAGTTCTTC.

By sample fraction, this clone is large. The chain has TRBV28 and TRBJ2-1, with a possible D match to TRBD2 (5 bases). Trimming removed 4 bases at V and 1 base at J, with 14 bases between. The CDR3 runs 16 residues. The germline V gene has CDR1 MDHEN and CDR2 SYDVKM. CDR3 DNA: TGTGCCAGCAGTTACCCTCACGGAGGTTCCTACAATGAGCAGTTCTTC. Translating it yields CASSYPHGGSYNEQFF.

The gene calls are TRBV12-2 and TRBJ2-7. TRBV12-2 is reported as a pseudogene. This CDR3 is built from 15 residues. CDR3 sequence: CASRLTNRGGLEQYF. The CDR3 coding sequence is TGTGCAAGTCGCTTAACCAACAGGGGAGGGCTCGAGCAGTACTTC.

The chain is built from TRBV7-9 and TRBJ1-3; D is undetermined. The CDR3 is 18 residues long. CDR1 and CDR2 from the germline V gene are SEHNR and FQNEAQ (reference sequence). V lost 0 bases and J lost 0, with 15 bases in between. CDR3 sequence: CASSLAISAGISGNTIYF. CDR3 nucleotides: TGTGCCAGCAGCTTAGCAATATCGGCTGGCATCTCTGGAAACACCATATATTTT.

The rearrangement joins TRBV7-9 to TRBJ1-4; D is undetermined. Trimming stripped 1 base from V and 3 bases from J, with 9 bases between. The CDR3 runs to 15 residues. The V gene's germline CDR1 is SEHNR and CDR2 FQNEAQ (reference sequence). DNA for the CDR3: TGTGCCAGCAGCTTAGGCGTCACTCCTAATGAAAAACTGTTTTTT. Translating it yields CASSLGVTPNEKLFF.

The chain combines TRBV7-6 with TRBJ2-5; 12 bases align to TRBD1. This CDR3 has 19 amino acids. V gave up 4 bases and J gave up 7 bases; unmatched junction bases: 19. CDR1 is SGHVS and CDR2 is FNYEAQ in the germline V gene. The CDR3 nucleotides are TGTGCCAGCAGCTCCCTTGGCAGACCGGGACAGGGGGCGAGGGCGACCCAGTACTTC. It yields the protein CASSSLGRPGQGARATQYF.